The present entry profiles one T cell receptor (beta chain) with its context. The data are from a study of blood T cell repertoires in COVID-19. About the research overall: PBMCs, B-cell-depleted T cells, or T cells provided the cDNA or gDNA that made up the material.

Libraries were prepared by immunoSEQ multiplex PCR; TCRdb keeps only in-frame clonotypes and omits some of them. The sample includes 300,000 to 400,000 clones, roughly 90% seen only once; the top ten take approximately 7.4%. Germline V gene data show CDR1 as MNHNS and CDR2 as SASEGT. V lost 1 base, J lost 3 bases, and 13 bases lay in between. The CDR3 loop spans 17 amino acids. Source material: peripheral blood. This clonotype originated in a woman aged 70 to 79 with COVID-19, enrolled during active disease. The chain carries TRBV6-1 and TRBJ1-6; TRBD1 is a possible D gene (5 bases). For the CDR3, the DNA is TGTGCCAGCAGTGAAGGTCAGGGTGCCCTCTATAATTCACCCCTCCACTTT. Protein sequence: CASSEGQGALYNSPLHF.